One sample yielded the 29 T cell receptor beta chains listed below, sequenced in a study of T cells in Graves' hyperthyroidism and ophthalmopathy. The TCR beta CDR3 regions underwent amplification using RNA transcripts as the source. A set of HTBI primers served as the primers for a first-round RT-PCR of the TCR CDR3. MiXCR was run by TCRdb on the multiplex PCR reads, yielding one entry per CDR3 protein. The sample includes over 500,000 distinct CDR3 sequences, 12% to 15% of them seen just once. Sequenced input: blood. These receptors originate from a woman aged 40 to 49 with Graves' hyperthyroidism.

This clonotype was picked up many times. The chain uses TRBV9 and TRBJ2-1, with no clear D. The germline V gene encodes CDR1 SGDLS and CDR2 YYNGEE. Trimming cost V 0 bases and J 9 bases, with 10 bases left between them. CDR3 size: 13 residues. CDR3 region: CASSVETLSEQFF. CDR3 coding DNA: TGTGCCAGCAGCGTAGAGACACTAAGTGAGCAGTTCTTC.

This clonotype has at least ten counts. V and J are TRBV19 and TRBJ2-5; TRBD2 agrees at 7 bases. Looked up from germline, CDR1 is LNHDA and CDR2 is SQIVND (reference sequence). Losses at the gene ends were 4 bases for V and 1 base for J; bases not matched to a gene: 3. The CDR3 has 14 amino acids. The CDR3: CASSKASGQETQYF. For the CDR3, the DNA is TGTGCCAGTAGTAAGGCTAGCGGCCAAGAGACCCAGTACTTC. The full variable domain, in which reference TRBV19 and TRBJ2-5 provide the parts outside the CDR3, is DGGITQSPKYLFRKEGQNVTLSCEQNLNHDAMYWYRQDPGQGLRLIYYSQIVNDFQKGDIAEGYSVSREKKESFPLTVTSAQKNPTAFYLCASSKASGQETQYFGPGTRLLVL.

This clonotype was seen at least ten times. The chain is built from TRBV7-9 and TRBJ2-6, with a possible D match to TRBD1 (6 bases). The CDR3 has 17 residues. V was cut by 5 bases and J by 0 bases, with 14 bases left in between. Germline V gene sequence: CDR1 SEHNR, CDR2 FQNEAQ (reference sequence). DNA of the CDR3: TGTGCCAGCAGCGGACAGCAATTACACTCTGGGGCCAACGTCCTGACTTTC. It specifies CASSGQQLHSGANVLTF. Combining the CDR3 with reference TRBV7-9 and TRBJ2-6 gives the whole variable domain DTGVSQNPRHKITKRGQNVTFRCDPISEHNRLYWYRQTLGQGPEFLTYFQNEAQLEKSRLLSDRFSAERPKGSFSTLEIQRTEQGDSAMYLCASSGQQLHSGANVLTFGAGSRLTVL.

This clonotype showed up many times. J is TRBJ2-7 and V is TRBV5-1; 15 positions agree with TRBD2. There are 19 residues in the CDR3. The germline V gene encodes CDR1 SGHRS and CDR2 YFSETQ. Trimming took 4 bases from V and 2 from J; bases not matched to a gene: 13. The CDR3 nucleotides read TGCGCCAGCAGCCCGTGGACTAGCGGGAGGGCCGGTGGAGCCTACGAGCAGTACTTC. It specifies CASSPWTSGRAGGAYEQYF.

This clonotype was counted many times. The chain couples TRBV28 to TRBJ1-3; D unresolved. With 4 bases removed from V and 2 bases from J, the gap between germline ends came to 6 bases. Germline V lookup: CDR1 MDHEN, CDR2 SYDVKM. The CDR3 consists of 13 residues. The CDR3 nucleotides read TGTGCCAGCAGTTGGACTGCTGGAAACACCATATATTTT. Protein product: CASSWTAGNTIYF.

This clonotype was counted only a few times. The chain couples TRBV6-1 to TRBJ2-1, with D perhaps assigned TRBD1 or TRBD2 (5 bases each). The CDR3 loop spans 15 amino acids. Trimming shortened V by 6 bases and J by 2 bases, and 14 bases separated the two germline ends. Germline loops: CDR1 MNHNS, CDR2 SASEGT. The chain's CDR3 is CASSRGDPTYNEQFF. CDR3 nucleotides: TGTGCCAGCAGCCGAGGGGACCCCACCTACAATGAGCAGTTCTTC.

The rearrangement uses TRBV7-9 and TRBJ2-1; unclear D gene. Trimming removed 1 base at V and 7 bases at J, with 8 bases between. This CDR3 spans 13 amino acids. CDR1 and CDR2 from the germline V gene are SEHNR and FQNEAQ (reference sequence). The chain's CDR3 is CASSLDRRNEQFF. In DNA, the CDR3 is TGTGCCAGCAGCTTAGATCGGCGGAATGAGCAGTTCTTC.

This clonotype was picked up many times. This chain uses TRBV18 with TRBJ1-6; 9 bases align to TRBD1. Germline CDR1 is KGHSH and CDR2 is LQKENI. This CDR3 contains 15 residues. J gave up 11 bases and V 0 bases, and 5 bases lay outside the gene matches. The CDR3 bases are TGTGCCAGCTCACCACCGCTGGGACAGGGTACACCCCTCCACTTT. It translates to CASSPPLGQGTPLHF.

To note about this clonotype: The conserved final phenylalanine or tryptophan is absent from the CDR3, which likely points to a read error. The V gene is TRBV5-5, the J gene TRBJ1-2; 7 bases fit TRBD1. The CDR3 is 14 residues long. The V gene's germline CDR1 is SGHKS and CDR2 YYEKEE (reference sequence). J lost 3 bases, V lost 3 bases, and 5 bases had no gene match. The CDR3 spells CASSSRQGHYGYTL. The CDR3 nucleotides read TGTGCCAGCAGCTCCAGACAGGGCCACTATGGCTACACCCTC.

This clonotype was seen a handful of times. The chain combines TRBV11-3 with TRBJ2-4, with a weak D call TRBD1 (5 bases). CDR3 length: 16 residues. The V and J ends lost 1 base and 2 bases respectively, with 12 bases between them. Germline CDR1 is SGHNT and CDR2 is YENEEA. Here the CDR3 reads CASSLVTGPPKNIQYF. DNA for the CDR3: TGTGCCAGCAGCTTAGTTACAGGACCCCCCAAAAACATTCAGTACTTC.

The chain has TRBV27 and TRBJ2-1; D might be TRBD2 (6 bases). Per the germline V gene, CDR1 is MNHEY and CDR2 is SMNVEV (reference sequence). Trimming removed 5 bases from V and 2 bases from J, with 10 bases in between. The CDR3 spans 14 residues. DNA for the CDR3: TGTGCCAGCAGTGGGGGGAACACCTACAATGAGCAGTTCTTC. Translating it yields CASSGGNTYNEQFF.

This sequence joins TRBV5-1 and TRBJ2-7, with D perhaps matching TRBD1 (5 bases). Trimming took off 5 bases at V and 5 bases at J, with 17 bases between the two ends. This CDR3 has 14 residues. Germline assignment: CDR1 SGHRS and CDR2 YFSETQ. The CDR3 bases are TGCGCCAGCAGGCAGACAGCTCTCAACCACGAGCAGTACTTC. Protein product: CASRQTALNHEQYF.

The CDR3 sequence: CASSYSAGLAKNIQYF. The CDR3 DNA follows: TGTGCCAGCAGTTACTCGGCGGGGTTAGCCAAAAACATTCAGTACTTC. V usage is TRBV6-6 and J usage is TRBJ2-4, with D possibly being TRBD2 (6 bases). The CDR3 consists of 16 residues. V lost 0 bases and J 0 bases, leaving 9 bases between the germline ends. Germline V gene lookup returns CDR1 MNHNY and CDR2 SVGAGI (reference sequence).

This clonotype was detected many times. The chain combines TRBV20-1 with TRBJ1-2, with 7 nucleotides matching TRBD1. Germline lookup yields CDR1 DFQATT and CDR2 SNEGSKA (reference sequence). This CDR3 has 13 amino acids. After removal of 1 base from V and 4 bases from J, the junction contained 3 bases not matched to a gene. The CDR3 loop is CSARATGRYGYTF. The CDR3 bases are TGCAGTGCTAGAGCGACAGGGCGCTATGGCTACACCTTC.

There are a few counts of this clonotype. The chain carries TRBV20-1 and TRBJ1-5, with 8 positions matching TRBD1. The CDR3 is 16 amino acids. Germline CDR1 reads DFQATT; CDR2 reads SNEGSKA (reference sequence). The trim removed 6 bases at V and 0 bases at J, leaving 10 bases unmatched. The CDR3 region is CSARDRTLYSNQPQHF. CDR3 in DNA: TGCAGTGCAAGGGACAGGACCCTCTATAGCAATCAGCCCCAGCATTTT.

The chain combines TRBV20-1 with TRBJ1-5, with TRBD1 matching over 7 bases. There are 13 residues in the CDR3. Germline V gene lookup returns CDR1 DFQATT and CDR2 SNEGSKA (reference sequence). The trim removed 6 bases at V and 3 bases at J, leaving 5 bases unmatched. CDR3 residues: CSARQGDNQPQHF. The DNA of the CDR3 is TGCAGTGCAAGACAGGGAGACAATCAGCCCCAGCATTTT.

This clonotype was counted at least ten times. The chain is built from TRBV11-2 and TRBJ2-7; TRBD1 agrees at 7 bases. This CDR3 has 15 amino acids. The trim removed 5 bases at V and 2 bases at J, leaving 9 bases unmatched. Germline V CDR1 and CDR2: SGHAT, FQNNGV. The CDR3 here is CASSNPRDSTYEQYF. CDR3 sequence (DNA): TGTGCCAGCAGCAACCCCCGGGACAGCACCTACGAGCAGTACTTC.

This clonotype was counted ten times or more. The gene calls are TRBV27 and TRBJ2-1; 8 bases are a match to TRBD2. The CDR3 consists of 16 residues. CDR1 MNHEY and CDR2 SMNVEV come from the germline V gene (reference sequence). Trimming at V came to 5 bases and at J to 4 bases, leaving 10 bases not matched to a gene. The CDR3 DNA reads TGTGCCAGCAGTCGGCTAGGAGCGGGAGCGTACAATGAGCAGTTCTTC. It codes for CASSRLGAGAYNEQFF.

This clonotype was observed at least ten times. The chain joins TRBV5-1 to TRBJ1-4; D possibly corresponds to TRBD1 (5 bases). The V gene's germline CDR1 is SGHRS and CDR2 YFSETQ. V shed 4 bases and J shed 7 bases, with 14 bases lying between them. The CDR3 has 14 amino acids. CDR3 protein: CASSTGDGGEKLFF. As DNA, the CDR3 is TGCGCCAGCAGCACGGGGGATGGGGGTGAAAAACTGTTTTTT.

This clonotype has ten or more counts. The CDR3 sequence is CASSEHRDQPQHF. The DNA of the CDR3 is TGTGCCAGCAGTGAGCACCGGGATCAGCCCCAGCATTTT. The rearrangement links TRBV2 to TRBJ1-5; D is unclear. This CDR3 spans 13 amino acids. The V end was cut by 3 bases, the J end by 5 bases, with 8 bases between. CDR1 and CDR2 (germline): SNHLY, FYNNEI.

This clonotype came up many times. J is TRBJ2-1 and V is TRBV5-1, with TRBD2 as a possible D gene (5 bases). Germline CDR1 and CDR2: SGHRS and YFSETQ. CDR3 length: 13 residues. The V end was cut by 8 bases, the J end by 5 bases, with 14 bases between. Here the CDR3 reads CASQKGVNNEQFF. The CDR3 region has the DNA TGCGCCAGTCAAAAGGGAGTGAACAATGAGCAGTTCTTC. Combining the CDR3 with reference TRBV5-1 and TRBJ2-1 gives the whole variable domain KAGVTQTPRYLIKTRGQQVTLSCSPISGHRSVSWYQQTPGQGLQFLFEYFSETQRNKGNFPGRFSGRQFSNSRSEMNVSTLELGDSALYLCASQKGVNNEQFFGPGTRLTVL.

This clonotype was seen a few times. The chain recombines TRBV19 with TRBJ2-7, with a tentative D call TRBD1 (5 bases). V was cut by 1 base and J by 2 bases, with 12 bases left in between. CDR3 length: 15 residues. CDR1 LNHDA and CDR2 SQIVND come from the germline V gene (reference sequence). CDR3 in amino acids: CASSIGDSWTYEQYF. CDR3 DNA: TGTGCCAGTAGTATAGGAGACAGTTGGACCTACGAGCAGTACTTC. Together with reference TRBV19 and TRBJ2-7, the CDR3 gives the full variable domain: DGGITQSPKYLFRKEGQNVTLSCEQNLNHDAMYWYRQDPGQGLRLIYYSQIVNDFQKGDIAEGYSVSREKKESFPLTVTSAQKNPTAFYLCASSIGDSWTYEQYFGPGTRLTVT.

This clonotype was counted ten times or more. The chain combines TRBV20-1 with TRBJ2-2, with 8 bases aligning to TRBD1. J lost 0 bases, V lost 6 bases, and 3 bases had no gene match. This CDR3 contains 14 residues. Looked up from germline, CDR1 is DFQATT and CDR2 is SNEGSKA (reference sequence). CDR3 residues: CSARDRTNTGELFF. The CDR3 DNA reads TGCAGTGCGAGGGACAGGACGAACACCGGGGAGCTGTTTTTT.

This clonotype appeared a few times. The chain is built from TRBV18 and TRBJ2-1; D gene uncertain. The CDR3 totals 13 residues. Trimming left V 2 bases short and J 6 bases short, with 8 bases between. Germline values: CDR1 KGHSH, CDR2 LQKENI. CDR3 sequence: CASSPTRSNEQFF. The CDR3 coding sequence is TGTGCCAGCTCACCAACGAGGAGCAATGAGCAGTTCTTC.

This clonotype was seen repeatedly, ten times or more. The gene calls are TRBV11-2 and TRBJ2-1; D is unclear. CDR3 length: 14 residues. Germline loops: CDR1 SGHAT, CDR2 FQNNGV. V was pared by 7 bases and J by 6 bases, with 16 bases between. CDR3 in DNA: TGTGCCAGCACCACGGCCCGACACAGCAATGAGCAGTTCTTC. Amino acid sequence: CASTTARHSNEQFF.

This clonotype was detected many times. This chain links TRBV2 with TRBJ2-2, with TRBD2 as a possible D gene (5 bases). Trimming removed 8 bases at V and 5 bases at J, with 18 bases between. Germline loops: CDR1 SNHLY, CDR2 FYNNEI. The CDR3 consists of 15 residues. CDR3 sequence reads: CASEAERVGTGELFF. CDR3 in DNA: TGTGCCAGCGAAGCGGAGAGGGTCGGGACCGGGGAGCTGTTTTTT. The full variable domain, completed using reference TRBV2 and TRBJ2-2, is EPEVTQTPSHQVTQMGQEVILRCVPISNHLYFYWYRQILGQKVEFLVSFYNNEISEKSEIFDDQFSVERPDGSNFTLKIRSTKLEDSAMYFCASEAERVGTGELFFGEGSRLTVL.

Note on this clonotype: No conserved phenylalanine or tryptophan is present at the end of the CDR3, so a read error is the likely explanation. The rearrangement joins TRBV12-3 or TRBV12-4 to TRBJ2-3; D remains ambiguous. The CDR3 totals 13 residues. Trimming removed 3 bases from V and 2 bases from J, with 6 bases in between. The CDR3 loop is CASSLGSTDTQYS. The CDR3 DNA follows: TGTGCCAGCAGTTTGGGCTCCACAGATACGCAGTATTCT.

This clonotype has a count of ten or more. The chain uses TRBV7-2 and TRBJ2-3, with D unresolved. This CDR3 has 12 residues. Germline V gives CDR1 SGHTA, CDR2 FQGNSA. V gave up 4 bases and J gave up 2 bases, with 4 bases separating them. The CDR3 loop reads CASSSLTDTQYF. The CDR3 bases are TGTGCCAGCAGCTCCCTCACAGATACGCAGTATTTT.

This clonotype appeared a few times. The V gene is TRBV27, the J gene TRBJ2-1; 7 bases are shared with TRBD2. The CDR3 spans 14 residues. The V gene's germline CDR1 is MNHEY and CDR2 SMNVEV (reference sequence). The junction had 11 bases not matched to a gene; V was cut back by 11 bases and J by 4 bases. The CDR3 here is CAPQRTRPYNEQFF. The CDR3 DNA follows: TGTGCCCCACAGAGGACTAGACCTTACAATGAGCAGTTCTTC.